Below, 16 T cell receptor beta chains from the same sample are listed, as sequenced in a study of Ad26.COV2.S vaccination and SARS-CoV-2 variants. TCRdb keeps only in-frame clones here, not all; method: immunoSEQ multiplex PCR. The sample includes some 290,000 clones, about 85% of them seen just once. This sample's treatment: around 19 received Ad26.COV2.S at low or high dose, single or two shots; roughly five received placebo; per-sample allocation not given. Day 63 after the first vaccine or placebo injection was the time point for sampling. The sequencing used peripheral blood, collected in a trial of Ad26.COV2.S vaccine versus placebo. The origin of the receptors is a person between 18 and 65 years old who received the Ad26.COV2.S COVID-19 vaccine or a placebo.

The chain employs TRBV6-5 and TRBJ2-7, with 12 bases lining up with TRBD2. The CDR3 is made up of 16 amino acids. CDR1 MNHEY and CDR2 SVGAGI come from the germline V gene. J was trimmed by 4 bases and V by 4 bases; bases with no gene match: 8. CDR3 in DNA: TGTGCCAGCAGTTCCCCTGCGACTAGCGGGGGATACGAGCAGTACTTC. Translated: CASSSPATSGGYEQYF.

The chain employs TRBV5-1 and TRBJ1-1; TRBD1 matches at 9 bases. The CDR3 is 16 amino acids. V lost 0 bases to trimming and J lost 6 bases; unmatched junction nucleotides: 9. CDR1 and CDR2 from the germline V gene are SGHRS and YFSETQ. DNA of the CDR3: TGCGCCAGCAGCTTGGGGGACAGGGTGTCGACCGCTGAAGCTTTCTTT. Encoded protein: CASSLGDRVSTAEAFF.

This clone was counted a single time. The chain recombines TRBV15 with TRBJ1-6; TRBD1 matches at 8 bases. CDR1 LNHNV and CDR2 YYDKDF come from the germline V gene (reference sequence). The J segment lost 9 bases and the V segment lost 1 base, leaving 8 bases of the junction unmatched. CDR3 length: 16 residues. CDR3 sequence (DNA): TGTGCCACCAGCAGAGGCGCAGGGGGCATCGGTTCACCCCTCCACTTT. This sequence encodes CATSRGAGGIGSPLHF.

The chain has TRBV28 and TRBJ1-5; the D is unclear. V lost 6 bases, J lost 9 bases, and 15 bases lay in between. The CDR3 contains 13 residues. Germline V gene lookup returns CDR1 MDHEN and CDR2 SYDVKM. The CDR3, as DNA: TGTGCCAGCAGAAATATCACCTCGGGGCCCCAGCATTTT. This gives the protein CASRNITSGPQHF.

This clone occurred once. V is TRBV15 and J is TRBJ2-2; 7 bases line up with TRBD1. CDR1 is LNHNV, CDR2 YYDKDF, per germline (reference sequence). V was pared by 5 bases and J by 4 bases, with 7 bases of the junction left unmatched. There are 15 residues in the CDR3. The DNA of the CDR3 is TGTGCCACCAGCGTTGAGGCAGGGGGCACCGGGGAGCTGTTTTTT. This gives the protein CATSVEAGGTGELFF. The full variable domain, with the rest looked up from reference TRBV15 and TRBJ2-2, is DAMVIQNPRYQVTQFGKPVTLSCSQTLNHNVMYWYQQKSSQAPKLLFHYYDKDFNNEADTPDNFQSRRPNTSFCFLDIRSPGLGDTAMYLCATSVEAGGTGELFFGEGSRLTVL.

CDR3 DNA sequence: TGTGCCAGCAGCTCAGGGACAGTTTCACCCCTCCACTTT. It yields the protein CASSSGTVSPLHF. The rearrangement uses TRBV7-9 and TRBJ1-6, with 7 bases identical to TRBD1. J gave up 9 bases and V 4 bases, and 3 bases lay outside the gene matches. From germline, CDR1 is SEHNR and CDR2 FQNEAQ (reference sequence). The length of the CDR3 is 13 residues.

The V and J genes are TRBV5-5 and TRBJ2-2; TRBD1 matches 7 bases. Germline V lookup: CDR1 SGHKS, CDR2 YYEKEE (reference sequence). CDR3 length equals 13 residues. Trimming at V came to 7 bases and at J to 0 bases, leaving 0 bases not matched to a gene. CDR3 DNA: TGTGCCAGCGGGACAGCGAACACCGGGGAGCTGTTTTTT. It encodes CASGTANTGELFF.

This clone was seen a single time. The V and J genes are TRBV7-6 and TRBJ2-7; no definite D call. With 2 bases removed from V and 7 bases from J, the gap between germline ends came to 21 bases. Germline V lookup: CDR1 SGHVS, CDR2 FNYEAQ. This CDR3 is built from 16 residues. CDR3 sequence (DNA): TGTGCCAGCAGCTTATCCAACCGTGGAGCCATGGGGGAGCAGTACTTC. Its translation: CASSLSNRGAMGEQYF.

This clone was detected only once. V usage is TRBV19 and J usage is TRBJ2-3, with D possibly being TRBD2 (7 bases). The CDR3 has 14 amino acids. CDR1 and CDR2 (germline): LNHDA, SQIVND (reference sequence). V was pared by 7 bases and J by 6 bases, with 17 bases between. CDR3 sequence: CASKLAGAGDTQYF. The CDR3 coding sequence is TGTGCCAGTAAACTGGCGGGGGCTGGCGATACGCAGTATTTT. Drawing the rest from reference TRBV19 and TRBJ2-3, the complete variable domain is DGGITQSPKYLFRKEGQNVTLSCEQNLNHDAMYWYRQDPGQGLRLIYYSQIVNDFQKGDIAEGYSVSREKKESFPLTVTSAQKNPTAFYLCASKLAGAGDTQYFGPGTRLTVL.

This clone was seen a handful of times. The J gene is TRBJ1-1, the V gene TRBV9; D is perhaps TRBD1 (6 bases). Germline assignment: CDR1 SGDLS and CDR2 YYNGEE. V was pared by 3 bases and J by 0 bases, with 9 bases between. The CDR3 extends over 14 amino acids. The CDR3 region is CASSADRLNTEAFF. CDR3 sequence (DNA): TGTGCCAGCAGCGCGGACAGATTGAACACTGAAGCTTTCTTT.

This chain joins TRBV5-1 and TRBJ2-3, with 7 bases aligning to TRBD2. V was pared by 4 bases and J by 1 base, with 3 bases of the junction left unmatched. The CDR3 is made up of 14 amino acids. The V gene's germline CDR1 is SGHRS and CDR2 YFSETQ. CDR3 in DNA: TGCGCCAGCAGCGTCCTAGCGGGCACAGATACGCAGTATTTT. Its translation is CASSVLAGTDTQYF.

About this clone: Mismatch with germline at one junction end may stem from a read error. The chain is built from TRBV28 and TRBJ1-5; D call uncertain. This CDR3 comprises 11 residues. Germline-derived CDR1 and CDR2 are MDHEN and SYDVKM. As DNA, the CDR3 is TGTGCCAGCAGTTCCGCAATTGACCCCTTCTTT. It specifies CASSSAIDPFF.

For this clone: The same CDR3 also results from other DNA sequences found in this sample. The V gene is TRBV5-1, the J gene TRBJ2-1; D is undetermined. Trimming removed 1 base from V and 7 bases from J, with 6 bases in between. The CDR3 totals 12 residues. In germline, CDR1 is SGHRS, CDR2 YFSETQ. The CDR3 sequence: CASSLPSNEQFF. DNA for the CDR3: TGCGCCAGCAGCTTGCCATCTAATGAGCAGTTCTTC. Combining the CDR3 with reference TRBV5-1 and TRBJ2-1 gives the whole variable domain KAGVTQTPRYLIKTRGQQVTLSCSPISGHRSVSWYQQTPGQGLQFLFEYFSETQRNKGNFPGRFSGRQFSNSRSEMNVSTLELGDSALYLCASSLPSNEQFFGPGTRLTVL.

This clone was detected only once. The chain has TRBV7-9 and TRBJ1-2; perhaps TRBD1 as D (5 bases). V dropped 1 base and J dropped 0 bases, with 15 bases sitting between them. CDR3 length: 17 residues. Germline V gene lookup returns CDR1 SEHNR and CDR2 FQNEAQ (reference sequence). CDR3 DNA sequence: TGTGCCAGCAGCTTAGGTAGGTGGGCAGGGACTAACTATGGCTACACCTTC. It specifies CASSLGRWAGTNYGYTF.

The chain's CDR3 is CASSSSGGSYSTDTQYF. CDR3 nucleotides: TGCGCCAGCAGCTCTAGCGGGGGATCATATAGCACAGATACGCAGTATTTT. The chain links TRBV5-1 to TRBJ2-3, with TRBD2 matching over 10 bases. Losses at the gene ends were 3 bases for V and 0 bases for J; bases not matched to a gene: 7. CDR3 length: 17 residues. Per germline, CDR1 SGHRS and CDR2 YFSETQ.

The chain is built from TRBV9 and TRBJ2-3; D unclear. Germline loops: CDR1 SGDLS, CDR2 YYNGEE. Between the trimmed V and J ends, which lost 4 bases and 3 bases, there was a span of 3 bases. The CDR3 sequence is 11 residues long. CDR3 sequence reads: CASSRTDTQYF. CDR3 sequence (DNA): TGTGCCAGCAGCAGGACAGATACGCAGTATTTT.